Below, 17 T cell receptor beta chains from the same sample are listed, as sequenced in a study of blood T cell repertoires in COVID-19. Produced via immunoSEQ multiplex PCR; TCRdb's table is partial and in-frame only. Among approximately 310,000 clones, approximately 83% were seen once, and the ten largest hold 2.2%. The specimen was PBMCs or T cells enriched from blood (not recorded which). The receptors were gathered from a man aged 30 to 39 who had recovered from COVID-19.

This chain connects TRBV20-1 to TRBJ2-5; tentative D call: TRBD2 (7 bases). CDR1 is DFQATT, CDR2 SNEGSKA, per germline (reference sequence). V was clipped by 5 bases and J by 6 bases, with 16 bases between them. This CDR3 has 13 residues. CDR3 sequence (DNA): TGCAGTGCTCGTGGAGGGGGGGGACAGACCCAGTACTTC. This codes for CSARGGGGQTQYF.

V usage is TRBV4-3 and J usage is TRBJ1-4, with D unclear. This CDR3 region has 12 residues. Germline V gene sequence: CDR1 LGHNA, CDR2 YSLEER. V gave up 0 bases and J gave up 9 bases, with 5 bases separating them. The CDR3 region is CASSQDHKKLFF. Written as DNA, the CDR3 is TGCGCCAGCAGCCAAGATCACAAAAAACTGTTTTTT.

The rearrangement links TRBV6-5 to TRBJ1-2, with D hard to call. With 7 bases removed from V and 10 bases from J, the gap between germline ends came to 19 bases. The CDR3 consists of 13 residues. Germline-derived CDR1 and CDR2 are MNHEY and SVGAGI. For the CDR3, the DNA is TGTGCCAGCACTCCGCGGGCAGACGATCTCTACACCTTC. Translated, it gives CASTPRADDLYTF.

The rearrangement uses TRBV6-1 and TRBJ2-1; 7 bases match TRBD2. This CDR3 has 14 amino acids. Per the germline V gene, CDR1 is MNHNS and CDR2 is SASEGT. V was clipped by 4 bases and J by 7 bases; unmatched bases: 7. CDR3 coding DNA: TGTGCCAGCAGTGGCCCTAGCGGTGGAAATGAGCAGTTCTTC. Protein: CASSGPSGGNEQFF.

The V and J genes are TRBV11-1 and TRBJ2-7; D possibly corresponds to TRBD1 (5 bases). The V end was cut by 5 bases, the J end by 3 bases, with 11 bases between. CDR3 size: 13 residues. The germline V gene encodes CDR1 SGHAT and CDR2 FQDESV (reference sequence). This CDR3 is CASSRRTGYEQYF. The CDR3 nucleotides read TGTGCCAGCAGCCGACGCACAGGCTACGAGCAGTACTTC. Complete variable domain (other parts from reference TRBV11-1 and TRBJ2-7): EAEVAQSPRYKITEKSQAVAFWCDPISGHATLYWYRQILGQGPELLVQFQDESVVDDSQLPKDRFSAERLKGVDSTLKIQPAELGDSAMYLCASSRRTGYEQYFGPGTRLTVT.

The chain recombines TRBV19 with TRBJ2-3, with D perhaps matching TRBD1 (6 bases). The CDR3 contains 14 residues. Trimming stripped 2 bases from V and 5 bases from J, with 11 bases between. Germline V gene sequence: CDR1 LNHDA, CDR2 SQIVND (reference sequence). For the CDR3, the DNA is TGTGCCAGTAGTATATGGGGGCAGGGAGATACGCAGTATTTT. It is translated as CASSIWGQGDTQYF.

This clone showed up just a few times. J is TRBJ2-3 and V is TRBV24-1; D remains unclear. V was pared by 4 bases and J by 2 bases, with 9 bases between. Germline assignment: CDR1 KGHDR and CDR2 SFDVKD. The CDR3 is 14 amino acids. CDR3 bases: TGTGCCACCAGTGAGCGAGTCTTCACAGATACGCAGTATTTT. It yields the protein CATSERVFTDTQYF.

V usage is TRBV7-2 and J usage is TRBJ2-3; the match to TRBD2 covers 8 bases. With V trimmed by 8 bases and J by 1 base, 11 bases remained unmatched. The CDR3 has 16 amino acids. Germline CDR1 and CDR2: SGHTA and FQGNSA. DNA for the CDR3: TGTGCCAGCGTAAATACGGGGGGGAGAGGCACAGATACGCAGTATTTT. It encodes CASVNTGGRGTDTQYF.

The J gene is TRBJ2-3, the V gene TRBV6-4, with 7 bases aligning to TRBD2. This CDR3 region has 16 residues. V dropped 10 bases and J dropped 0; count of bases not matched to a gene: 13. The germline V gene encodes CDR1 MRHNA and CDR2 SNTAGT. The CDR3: CATKSGGGTSTDTQYF. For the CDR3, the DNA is TGTGCCACCAAAAGTGGCGGGGGTACCAGCACAGATACGCAGTATTTT.

The CDR3 loop is CASSVASGGAGELFF. The CDR3 DNA follows: TGTGCCAGCAGCGTAGCTAGCGGGGGGGCCGGGGAGCTGTTTTTT. V usage is TRBV9 and J usage is TRBJ2-2; 12 nucleotides match TRBD2. Trimming cost V 0 bases and J 6 bases; bases outside gene matches: 0. The CDR3 is made up of 15 amino acids. Germline CDR1 SGDLS, CDR2 YYNGEE. Looking up the rest from reference TRBV9 and TRBJ2-2 gives the full variable domain: DSGVTQTPKHLITATGQRVTLRCSPRSGDLSVYWYQQSLDQGLQFLIQYYNGEERAKGNILERFSAQQFPDLHSELNLSSLELGDSALYFCASSVASGGAGELFFGEGSRLTVL.

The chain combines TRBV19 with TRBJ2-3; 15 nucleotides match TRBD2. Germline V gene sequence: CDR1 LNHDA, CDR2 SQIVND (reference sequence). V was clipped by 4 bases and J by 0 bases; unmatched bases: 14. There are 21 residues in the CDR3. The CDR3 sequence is CASSRIPGLAGGLTSTDTQYF. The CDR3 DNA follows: TGTGCCAGTAGTAGGATACCGGGACTAGCGGGGGGACTAACTAGCACAGATACGCAGTATTTT.

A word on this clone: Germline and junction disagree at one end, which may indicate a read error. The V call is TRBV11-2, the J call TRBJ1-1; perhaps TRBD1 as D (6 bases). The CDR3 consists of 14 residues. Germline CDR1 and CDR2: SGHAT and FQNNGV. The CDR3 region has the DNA TGTGTCAGCAGCGCCCACAGGGAACACACTGAAGCTTTCTTT. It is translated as CVSSAHREHTEAFF.

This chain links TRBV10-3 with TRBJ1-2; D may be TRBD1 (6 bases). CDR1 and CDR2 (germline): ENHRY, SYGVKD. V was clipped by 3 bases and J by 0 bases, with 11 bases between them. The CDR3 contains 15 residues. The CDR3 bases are TGTGCCATCAGTGATGGGGGCCTCGCTAACTATGGCTACACCTTC. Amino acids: CAISDGGLANYGYTF.

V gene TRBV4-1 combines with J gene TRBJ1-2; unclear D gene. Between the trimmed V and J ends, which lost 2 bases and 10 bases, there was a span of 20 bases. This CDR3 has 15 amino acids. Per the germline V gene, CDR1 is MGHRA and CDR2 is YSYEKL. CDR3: CASSQYEGVVWDYTF. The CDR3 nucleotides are TGCGCCAGCAGCCAATACGAGGGTGTAGTTTGGGACTACACCTTC.

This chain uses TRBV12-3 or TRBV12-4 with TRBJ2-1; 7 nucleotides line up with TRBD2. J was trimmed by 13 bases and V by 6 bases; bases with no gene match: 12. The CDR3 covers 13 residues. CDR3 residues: CASSGGGRGAQFF. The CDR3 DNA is TGTGCCAGCAGCGGCGGGGGAAGGGGTGCTCAGTTCTTC.

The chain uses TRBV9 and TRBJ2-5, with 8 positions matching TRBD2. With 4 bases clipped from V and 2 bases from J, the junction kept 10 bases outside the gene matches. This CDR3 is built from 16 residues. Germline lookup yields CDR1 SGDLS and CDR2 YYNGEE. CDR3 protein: CASSPTSGGGQETQYF. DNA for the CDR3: TGTGCCAGCAGCCCAACAAGCGGGGGTGGGCAAGAGACCCAGTACTTC. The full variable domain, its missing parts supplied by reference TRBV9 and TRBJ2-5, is DSGVTQTPKHLITATGQRVTLRCSPRSGDLSVYWYQQSLDQGLQFLIQYYNGEERAKGNILERFSAQQFPDLHSELNLSSLELGDSALYFCASSPTSGGGQETQYFGPGTRLLVL.

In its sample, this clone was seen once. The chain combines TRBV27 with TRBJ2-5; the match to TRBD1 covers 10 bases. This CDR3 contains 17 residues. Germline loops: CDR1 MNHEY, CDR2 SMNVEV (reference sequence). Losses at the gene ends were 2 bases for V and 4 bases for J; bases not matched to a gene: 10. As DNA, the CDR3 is TGTGCCAGCAGTTTACTGAGGGACAGGGGTTTAGTAGAGACCCAGTACTTC. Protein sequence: CASSLLRDRGLVETQYF.